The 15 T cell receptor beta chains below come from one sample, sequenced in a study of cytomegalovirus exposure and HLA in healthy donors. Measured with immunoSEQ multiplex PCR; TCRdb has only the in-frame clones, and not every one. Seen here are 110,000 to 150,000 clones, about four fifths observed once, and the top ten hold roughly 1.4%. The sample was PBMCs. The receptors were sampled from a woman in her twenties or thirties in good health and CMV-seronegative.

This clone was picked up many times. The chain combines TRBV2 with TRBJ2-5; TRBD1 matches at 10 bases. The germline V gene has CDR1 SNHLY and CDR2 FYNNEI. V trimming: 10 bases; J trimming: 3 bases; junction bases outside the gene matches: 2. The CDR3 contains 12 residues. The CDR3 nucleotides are TGTGCCACAGGGACAGGGGAAGAGACCCAGTACTTC. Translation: CATGTGEETQYF.

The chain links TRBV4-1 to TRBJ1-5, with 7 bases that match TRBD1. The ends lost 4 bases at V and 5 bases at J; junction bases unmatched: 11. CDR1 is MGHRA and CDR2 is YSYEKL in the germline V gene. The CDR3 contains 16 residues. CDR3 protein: CASSPDRVRWDQPQHF. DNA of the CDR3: TGCGCCAGCAGCCCAGACAGGGTAAGGTGGGATCAGCCCCAGCATTTT.

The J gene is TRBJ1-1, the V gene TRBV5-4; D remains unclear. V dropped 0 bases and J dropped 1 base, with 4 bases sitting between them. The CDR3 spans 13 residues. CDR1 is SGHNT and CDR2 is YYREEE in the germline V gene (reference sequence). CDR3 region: CASSLGENTEAFF. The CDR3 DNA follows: TGTGCCAGCAGCTTGGGAGAGAACACTGAAGCTTTCTTT.

In DNA form, the CDR3 reads TGTGCCAGCAGTTTATTGAGGACTTCCTACGAGCAGTACTTC. Translated: CASSLLRTSYEQYF. The genes are TRBV27 and TRBJ2-7, with TRBD2 as a possible D gene (5 bases). The germline V and J ends were trimmed by 1 base and 1 base, with 8 bases remaining between them. Germline lookup yields CDR1 MNHEY and CDR2 SMNVEV (reference sequence). This CDR3 is built from 14 residues.

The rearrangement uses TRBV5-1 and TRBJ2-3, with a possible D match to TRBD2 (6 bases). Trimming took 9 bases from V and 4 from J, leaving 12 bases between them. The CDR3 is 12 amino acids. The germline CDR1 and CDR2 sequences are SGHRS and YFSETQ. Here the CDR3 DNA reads TGCGCCACCGGGCGGGGCGCAGATACGCAGTATTTT. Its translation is CATGRGADTQYF.

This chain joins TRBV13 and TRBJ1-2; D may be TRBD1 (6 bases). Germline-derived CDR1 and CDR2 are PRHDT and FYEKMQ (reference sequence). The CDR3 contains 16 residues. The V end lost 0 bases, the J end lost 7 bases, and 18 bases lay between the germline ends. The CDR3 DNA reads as TGTGCCAGCAGCTTAGGCCGGGGAGGGGGGCGAGTTGGCTACACCTTC. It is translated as CASSLGRGGGRVGYTF.

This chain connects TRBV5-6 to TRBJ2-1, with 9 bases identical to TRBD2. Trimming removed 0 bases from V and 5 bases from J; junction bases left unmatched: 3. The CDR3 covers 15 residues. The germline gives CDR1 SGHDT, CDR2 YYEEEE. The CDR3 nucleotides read TGTGCCAGCAGCTTGGATCCTAGCGGGGACAATGAGCAGTTCTTC. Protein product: CASSLDPSGDNEQFF.

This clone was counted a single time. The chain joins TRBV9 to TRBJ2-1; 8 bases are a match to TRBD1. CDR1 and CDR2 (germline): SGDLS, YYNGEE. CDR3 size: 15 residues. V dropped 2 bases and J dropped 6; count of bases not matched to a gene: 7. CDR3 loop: CASSVGQGLINEQFF. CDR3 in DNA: TGTGCCAGCAGCGTCGGACAGGGTTTAATCAATGAGCAGTTCTTC.

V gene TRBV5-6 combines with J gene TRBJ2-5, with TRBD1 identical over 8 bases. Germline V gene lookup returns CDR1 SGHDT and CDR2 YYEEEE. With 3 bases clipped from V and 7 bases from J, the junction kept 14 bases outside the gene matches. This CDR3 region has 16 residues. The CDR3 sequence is CASSSVQGARRGTQYF. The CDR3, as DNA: TGTGCCAGCAGCTCGGTCCAGGGGGCGCGGAGAGGGACCCAGTACTTC.

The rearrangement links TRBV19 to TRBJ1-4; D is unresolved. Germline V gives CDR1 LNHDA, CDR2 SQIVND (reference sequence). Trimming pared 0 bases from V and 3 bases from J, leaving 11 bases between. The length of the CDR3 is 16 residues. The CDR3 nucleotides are TGTGCCAGTAGTATAGAGCAAACACGGGCTAATGAAAAACTGTTTTTT. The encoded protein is CASSIEQTRANEKLFF.

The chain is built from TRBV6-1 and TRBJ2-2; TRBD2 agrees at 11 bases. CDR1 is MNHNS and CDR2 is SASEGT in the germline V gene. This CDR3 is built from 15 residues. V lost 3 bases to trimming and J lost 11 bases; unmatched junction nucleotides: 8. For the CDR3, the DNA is TGTGCCAGCAGTGACCTAGCGGGGGGAGGCGGAGAGCTGTTTTTT. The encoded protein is CASSDLAGGGGELFF.

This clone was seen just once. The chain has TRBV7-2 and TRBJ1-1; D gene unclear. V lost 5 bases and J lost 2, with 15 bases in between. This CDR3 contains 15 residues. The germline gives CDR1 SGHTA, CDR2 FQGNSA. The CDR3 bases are TGTGCCAGCAGCCCGTCCCGGGTTCAAAACACTGAAGCTTTCTTT. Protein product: CASSPSRVQNTEAFF.

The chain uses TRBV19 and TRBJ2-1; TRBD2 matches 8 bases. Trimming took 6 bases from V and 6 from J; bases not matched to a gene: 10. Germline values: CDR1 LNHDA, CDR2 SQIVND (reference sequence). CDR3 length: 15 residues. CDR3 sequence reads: CASSPFAGGFNEQFF. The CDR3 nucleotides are TGTGCCAGTAGCCCATTCGCGGGGGGCTTCAATGAGCAGTTCTTC.

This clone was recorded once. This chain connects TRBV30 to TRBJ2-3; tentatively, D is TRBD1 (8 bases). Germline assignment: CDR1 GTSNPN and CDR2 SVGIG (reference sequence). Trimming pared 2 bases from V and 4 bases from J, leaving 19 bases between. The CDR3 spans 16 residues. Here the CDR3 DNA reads TGTGCCTGGAGTTTCGGGACAGGACTAGGGTCAGATACGCAGTATTTT. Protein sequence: CAWSFGTGLGSDTQYF.

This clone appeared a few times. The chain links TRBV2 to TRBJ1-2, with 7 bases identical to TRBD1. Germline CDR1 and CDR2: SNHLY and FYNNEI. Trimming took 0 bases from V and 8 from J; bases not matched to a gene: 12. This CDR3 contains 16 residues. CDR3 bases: TGTGCCAGCAGTGAAGCCCGGAAACACAGGGGCGAAGGCTACACCTTC. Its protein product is CASSEARKHRGEGYTF. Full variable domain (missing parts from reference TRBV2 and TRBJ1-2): EPEVTQTPSHQVTQMGQEVILRCVPISNHLYFYWYRQILGQKVEFLVSFYNNEISEKSEIFDDQFSVERPDGSNFTLKIRSTKLEDSAMYFCASSEARKHRGEGYTFGSGTRLTVV.